The T cell receptor (beta chain) under discussion was sequenced for a study of T-cell memory formation after mild COVID-19. Study observations and caveats: Prior to infection, memory already included some responding clones, suggesting cross-reactive memory joined. Shrinking CD4+ clones were chiefly CM and EM; CD8+ ones were chiefly EMRA. Later expanders leaned toward CD4+, whereas clones contracting from day 15 to 85 were balanced CD4/CD8.

The CDR3 has 13 residues. Trimming removed 8 bases at V and 1 base at J, with 12 bases between. Germline CDR1 reads WSHSY; CDR2 reads SAAADI. TCRdb analysed the 5' RACE reads with MiXCR anew, one entry per CDR3 protein. The sample has hundreds of thousands of distinct CDR3 sequences, approximately 19% seen once. With regard to this clonotype: What it recognizes is unknown.

The sample was PBMCs or a T cell subset sorted from them (not recorded which). This TCR was recovered from a man aged 18 to 30 who had mild COVID-19 (a few samples of this study predate the infection). Cell type and time point are not known. The J gene is TRBJ2-7, the V gene TRBV10-2, with D unresolved. The CDR3 DNA reads as TGCGCCAGCCGGTCAGTCCTTTCCTACGAGCAGTACTTC. Its translation: CASRSVLSYEQYF.